This TCR beta chain is drawn from a study of T-cell memory formation after mild COVID-19 (TCRdb year 2021). The study in broad terms: TCR sequence clusters from the two donors were found to be largely donor specific. In a couple of donors, T-cell clones that expanded and contracted after mild COVID-19 were tracked by sequencing TCRalpha and TCRbeta repertoires over time. Two young, previously healthy adult volunteers, one female and one male, were included in the cohort.

General conclusions and limits of the study: Only two mild cases were covered by the study, and larger cohorts that include severe cases with pre-infection samples were considered necessary. Clones that contracted from day 15 to 85 showed balanced CD4/CD8 phenotypes, whereas a second wave of clones that expanded from day 15 to 37 leaned towards CD4+. The detection of some responding clones in pre-infection memory suggests that pre-existing cross-reactive memory T cells joined the SARS-CoV-2 response. The second-wave clones that peaked on day 37 were not confirmed to be SARS-CoV-2 specific. Contracting CD4+ clones turned up mainly in the CM and EM memory subsets, whereas EMRA was where CD8+ clones were enriched.

Clipping removes 0 bases from V and 7 bases from J, with 9 as the unmatched junction base count. The CDR3 runs 16 amino acids, cysteine and phenylalanine included. The DNA shown is the 48-base CDR3, in frame from base 1. The CDR1 and CDR2 encoded by the germline V gene are SGHRS and YFSETQ. Comment on this clonotype: Its antigen is not yet known. The record has no base qualities; no much larger clone is one base away.

Ficoll-Paque density gradient centrifugation was used to isolate PBMCs. TCRdb names Illumina NovaSeq 6000 as the instrument used. Using 5'RACE with constant-segment primers, TCRalpha and TCRbeta cDNA libraries were constructed, with sample barcodes and unique molecular identifiers added in the process. RNA was extracted from every sample with Trizol reagent. Amplification of the libraries took two PCR steps, and the second step added a second sample barcode plus Illumina TruSeq adapters. Sequencing of libraries was performed on an Illumina NovaSeq with 2 x 150 bp paired-end reads. The authors processed their data as follows. The reads were demultiplexed and collapsed into UMI-guided consensus sequences using migec v1.2.7. Using mixcr v2.1.11, UMI consensuses were aligned to TRA and TRB V and J templates and then assembled into clonotypes. A clonotype was counted as expanded or contracted only if both edgeR and NoisET called the change significant, with noise models trained on biological replicates. For edgeR calls, the cutoffs were a false discovery rate-adjusted p below 0.01 and a log2 fold-change threshold of 1. As an exploratory analysis of dynamics, max-normalized trajectories of the 1000 most abundant clonotypes were examined with PCA combined with hierarchical clustering. Separately sequenced CD4+ and CD8+ repertoires were used to assign a CD4 or CD8 phenotype to each responding clone. TCRdb cleaned the public reads at Q25 with fastp, built clones with MiXCR and kept in-frame beta chains. Rows are unified per CDR3 protein, each entry keeping the most common DNA and genes. What appears here as the V and J calls and clone size reflects TCRdb's work, not the paper's. The sample includes around 130,000 distinct CDR3 sequences, with 11% to 15% observed a single time. Of the sample, about 26% falls within the top ten clones.

The specimen was PBMCs or a T cell subset sorted from them (not recorded which). Recombination linked TRBV5-1 to TRBJ1-1; 10 bases in the middle match TRBD1. This sequence originates from an adult woman who had mild COVID-19 (a few samples of this study predate the infection). The sample titles of this study are shuffled in the database, so cell type and time point are left out; the donor was told from shared clones. The nucleotide sequence reads as follows: TGCGCCAGCAGCTTGGATGCGGGGACAGGGGCCTTTGAAGCTTTCTTT. Translated, it gives CASSLDAGTGAFEAFF.